Listed here are 7 T cell receptor beta chains from one sample, sequenced in a study of blood T cell repertoires in COVID-19 (dated by TCRdb to 2018 to 2021). Library construction relied on the immunoSEQ multiplex PCR assay. TCRdb provides this immuneACCESS table in a form limited to in-frame rearrangements. Some clones are lacking; in checked studies, under half of them reflect an unresolved V gene, and why the rest are absent is not known. The sample table holds 50,000 or so clones, of which around 79% were seen once. The ten largest clones take up 20% of the sample. Sequencing used peripheral blood. All receptors derive from a human donor with active or convalescent COVID-19. The donor label of this sample is uncertain.

The J gene is TRBJ1-2, the V gene TRBV20-1; D remains unclear. CDR3 length equals 11 residues. Germline CDR1 DFQATT, CDR2 SNEGSKA (reference sequence). Trimming pared 6 bases from V and 7 bases from J, leaving 12 bases between. The CDR3 is CSAPGVAGYTF. Written as DNA, the CDR3 is TGCAGTGCCCCCGGGGTGGCTGGCTACACCTTC.

This chain connects TRBV12-3 or TRBV12-4 to TRBJ1-1, with D unresolved. The CDR3 loop spans 11 amino acids. Between the trimmed V and J ends, which lost 6 bases and 9 bases, there was a span of 11 bases. The CDR3 DNA sequence: TGTGCCAGCAGCCGTACAGAGCAAGCTTTCTTT. The encoded protein is CASSRTEQAFF.

J is TRBJ2-1 and V is TRBV27, with D perhaps matching TRBD1 (5 bases). Trimming took off 8 bases at V and 5 bases at J, with 10 bases between the two ends. Per the germline V gene, CDR1 is MNHEY and CDR2 is SMNVEV (reference sequence). This CDR3 region has 12 residues. Here the CDR3 reads CASRTTNNEQFF. CDR3 nucleotides: TGTGCCAGCCGGACAACAAACAATGAGCAGTTCTTC.

This sequence joins TRBV7-2 and TRBJ1-4; TRBD1 matches 10 bases. The CDR3 is 14 residues long. Germline lookup yields CDR1 SGHTA and CDR2 FQGNSA. J lost 7 bases, V lost 5 bases, and 4 bases had no gene match. CDR3: CASSLGQGIEKLFF. Written as DNA, the CDR3 is TGTGCCAGCAGCCTGGGACAGGGGATTGAAAAACTGTTTTTT.

The chain's CDR3 is CSASGYNEQFF. The CDR3 coding sequence is TGCAGTGCTAGCGGCTACAATGAGCAGTTCTTC. V is TRBV20-1 and J is TRBJ2-1; D is unclear. The CDR3 consists of 11 residues. Germline V CDR1 and CDR2: DFQATT, SNEGSKA (reference sequence). With 3 bases removed from V and 3 bases from J, the gap between germline ends came to 3 bases.

V usage is TRBV7-9 and J usage is TRBJ2-2; weak D call: TRBD1 (6 bases). The CDR3 loop spans 17 amino acids. CDR1 is SEHNR and CDR2 is FQNEAQ in the germline V gene (reference sequence). V dropped 5 bases and J dropped 0 bases, with 16 bases sitting between them. The DNA of the CDR3 is TGTGCCAGCAGCCTGTTTCTGACAGGTTCGAACACCGGGGAGCTGTTTTTT. It specifies CASSLFLTGSNTGELFF.

The rearrangement joins TRBV6-2 or TRBV6-3 to TRBJ2-1; 8 bases agree with TRBD2. The V gene's germline CDR1 is MNHEY and CDR2 SVGEGT. The CDR3 contains 15 residues. The junction had 13 bases not matched to a gene; V was cut back by 6 bases and J by 9 bases. The CDR3 loop reads CASSPLAAEWGEQFF. For the CDR3, the DNA is TGTGCCAGCAGCCCACTAGCGGCCGAATGGGGTGAGCAGTTCTTC.